This is a list of T cell receptor beta chains from one sample in a study of glioma-infiltrating T cells. MiXCR, applied by TCRdb to the multiplex PCR reads, yields one record per CDR3 protein. The sample lists under 150,000 distinct CDR3 sequences, about two fifths occurring once. Sample: glioma tissue, nonneoplastic brain tissue, or PBMCs (not recorded which). The receptors shown here come from a human donor with low-grade glioma or glioblastoma, undergoing nonglioma brain surgery, or in good health (not recorded which). Each CDR3 is given without its conserved first and last residue. Fields, in order: J gene, V gene, CDR3 protein.

>TRBJ2-3|TRBV6-1
ASSSTGARSTDTQY
>TRBJ2-7|TRBV20-1
SAITGTGGSYEQY
>TRBJ2-7|TRBV20-1
SAILAEYEQY
>TRBJ2-7|TRBV28
ASRSGGAEYEQY
>TRBJ1-1|TRBV20-1
SATGQMNTEAF
>TRBJ2-1|TRBV28
ASSSGMGINEQF
>TRBJ2-7|TRBV20-1
SGRPSGREAYEQY
>TRBJ1-2|TRBV27
ASSLSGQLTYGYT
>TRBJ1-3|TRBV12-3/TRBV12-4
ASSFLRSSGNTIY
>TRBJ1-2|TRBV7-2
ASSAQGLYGYT
>TRBJ1-2|TRBV4-1
ASSPGSEYGYT
>TRBJ1-1|TRBV3-1
ASSPTTGGTEAF
>TRBJ1-5|TRBV7-9
ASSLFVGGNQPQH
>TRBJ2-7|TRBV6-1
ASSSGQGSSYEQY
>TRBJ1-2|TRBV29-1
SVRTGTYGYT
>TRBJ2-2|TRBV15
ATRSDRGRTGELF
>TRBJ1-1|TRBV12-3/TRBV12-4
ASSQEMNTEAF
>TRBJ2-5|TRBV4-1
ASSQGGGIAETQY
>TRBJ2-6|TRBV15
ATSRGDSISGANILT
>TRBJ1-5|TRBV4-3
ASSPFLRTDTNSNQPQH
>TRBJ1-5|TRBV19
ASSTDGVQPQH
>TRBJ1-2|TRBV19
ASTPLGVGYGYT
>TRBJ1-6|TRBV6-1
ASRRGNSPFH
>TRBJ1-5|TRBV6-1
ASSRTDSNQPQH
>TRBJ1-4|TRBV20-1
SASSGNEKLF
>TRBJ2-7|TRBV19
ASSMARGSEQY
>TRBJ2-7|TRBV6-2/TRBV6-3
ASSDPGTKYEQY
>TRBJ2-7|TRBV7-2
ASSWPGVSREQY
>TRBJ2-7|TRBV4-2
ASSSPTGGEQY
>TRBJ2-1|TRBV6-1
ASRPGLGIDEQF
>TRBJ1-2|TRBV15
ATSRDRSNQYGYT
>TRBJ2-7|TRBV7-3
ASSYRHSYEQY
>TRBJ1-2|TRBV20-1
SAFQGREGYT